The source of this TCR delta chain is a study of gamma-delta chains in newborns, infants, children. On the study more broadly: Microbial exposure reportedly drives polyclonal innate γδ T cell expansion after birth.

TCRdb reapplied CATT to the reads. This sample has a few thousand delta-chain clones, with around 2% found just once. The V gene's germline CDR1 is GEAIGNYY and CDR2 EKD. The CDR3 has 19 residues. Unmatched junction bases numbered 11, after V lost 3 bases and J lost 2 bases. Sequenced material: blood. The TCR was taken from a child who was a newborn, infant or young child, either healthy, febrile or measles-vaccinated (not recorded which). This chain links TRDV2 with TRDJ3, with 8 bases that match TRDD3. CDR3 in amino acids: CACDRLGIQAPWDTRQMFF. CDR3 nucleotides: TGTGCCTGTGACCGACTGGGGATACAAGCCCCCTGGGACACCCGACAGATGTTTTTC.